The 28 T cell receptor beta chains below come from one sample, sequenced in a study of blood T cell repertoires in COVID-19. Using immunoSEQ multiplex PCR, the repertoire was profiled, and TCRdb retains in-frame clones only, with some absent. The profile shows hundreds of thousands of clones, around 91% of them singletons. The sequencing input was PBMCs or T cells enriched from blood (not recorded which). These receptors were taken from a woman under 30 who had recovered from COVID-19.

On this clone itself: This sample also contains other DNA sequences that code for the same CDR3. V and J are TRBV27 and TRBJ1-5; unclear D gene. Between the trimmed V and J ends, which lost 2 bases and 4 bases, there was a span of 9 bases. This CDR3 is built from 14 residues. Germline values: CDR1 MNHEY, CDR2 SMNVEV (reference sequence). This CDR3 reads CASSLRGANQPQHF. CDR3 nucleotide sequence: TGTGCCAGCAGTTTAAGAGGCGCTAATCAGCCCCAGCATTTT.

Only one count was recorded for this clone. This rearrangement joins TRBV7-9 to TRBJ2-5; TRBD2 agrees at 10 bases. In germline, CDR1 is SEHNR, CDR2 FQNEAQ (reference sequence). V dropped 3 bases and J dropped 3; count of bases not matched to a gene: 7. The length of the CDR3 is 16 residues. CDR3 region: CASSFQRGGKKETQYF. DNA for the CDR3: TGTGCCAGCAGCTTTCAGCGGGGGGGGAAGAAAGAGACCCAGTACTTC. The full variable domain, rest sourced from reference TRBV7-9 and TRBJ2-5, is DTGVSQNPRHKITKRGQNVTFRCDPISEHNRLYWYRQTLGQGPEFLTYFQNEAQLEKSRLLSDRFSAERPKGSFSTLEIQRTEQGDSAMYLCASSFQRGGKKETQYFGPGTRLLVL.

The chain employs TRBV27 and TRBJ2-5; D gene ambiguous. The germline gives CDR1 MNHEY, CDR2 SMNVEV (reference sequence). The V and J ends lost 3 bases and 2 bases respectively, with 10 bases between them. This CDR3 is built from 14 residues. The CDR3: CASSFRGRQETQYF. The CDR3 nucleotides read TGTGCCAGCAGTTTTCGTGGGCGACAAGAGACCCAGTACTTC.

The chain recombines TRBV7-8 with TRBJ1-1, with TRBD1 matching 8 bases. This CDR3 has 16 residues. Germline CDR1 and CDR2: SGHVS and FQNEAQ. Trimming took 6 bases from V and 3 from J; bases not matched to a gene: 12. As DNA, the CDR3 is TGTGCCAGCAGTCTGAGACAGGGGCCGCCATACACTGAAGCTTTCTTT. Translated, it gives CASSLRQGPPYTEAFF.

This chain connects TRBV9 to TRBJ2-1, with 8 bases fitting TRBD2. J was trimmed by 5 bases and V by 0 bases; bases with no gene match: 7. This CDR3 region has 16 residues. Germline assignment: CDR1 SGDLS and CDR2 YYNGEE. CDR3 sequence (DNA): TGTGCCAGCAGCGTAGGCGGGGGGCTGAGTAACAATGAGCAGTTCTTC. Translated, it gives CASSVGGGLSNNEQFF.

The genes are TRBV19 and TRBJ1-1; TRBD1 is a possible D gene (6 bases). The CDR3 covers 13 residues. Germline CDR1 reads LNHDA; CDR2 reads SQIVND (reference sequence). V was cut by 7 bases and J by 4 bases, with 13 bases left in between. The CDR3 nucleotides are TGTGCCAGTAAAACAGGGATTTTCACTGAAGCTTTCTTT. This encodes CASKTGIFTEAFF.

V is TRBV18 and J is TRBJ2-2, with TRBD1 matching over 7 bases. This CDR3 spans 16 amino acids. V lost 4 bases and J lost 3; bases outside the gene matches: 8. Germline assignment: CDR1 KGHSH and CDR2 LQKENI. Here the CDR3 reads CASSQRQGVDTGELFF. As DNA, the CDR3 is TGTGCCAGCTCACAACGACAGGGTGTGGACACCGGGGAGCTGTTTTTT. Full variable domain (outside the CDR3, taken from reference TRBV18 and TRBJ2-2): NAGVMQNPRHLVRRRGQEARLRCSPMKGHSHVYWYRQLPEEGLKFMVYLQKENIIDESGMPKERFSAEFPKEGPSILRIQQVVRGDSAAYFCASSQRQGVDTGELFFGEGSRLTVL.

In nucleotides, the CDR3 is TGTGCCAGCTCACCACCGGAAGGGGGTAATTCACCCCTCCACTTT. This translates into CASSPPEGGNSPLHF. J is TRBJ1-6 and V is TRBV18; a possible D gene is TRBD1 (6 bases). CDR1 KGHSH and CDR2 LQKENI come from the germline V gene. The CDR3 runs 15 residues. V shed 0 bases and J shed 6 bases, with 9 bases lying between them.

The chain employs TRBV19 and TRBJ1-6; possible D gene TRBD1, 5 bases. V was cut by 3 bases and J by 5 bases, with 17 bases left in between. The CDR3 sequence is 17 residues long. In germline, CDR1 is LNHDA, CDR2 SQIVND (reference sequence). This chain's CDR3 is CASSMNLRGANNSPLHF. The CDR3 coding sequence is TGTGCCAGTAGTATGAATTTAAGGGGCGCAAATAATTCACCCCTCCACTTT.

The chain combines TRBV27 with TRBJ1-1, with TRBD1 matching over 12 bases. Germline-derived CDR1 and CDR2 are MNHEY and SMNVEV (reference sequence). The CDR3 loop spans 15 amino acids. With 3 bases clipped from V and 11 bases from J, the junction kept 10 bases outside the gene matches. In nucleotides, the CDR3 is TGTGCCAGCAGTTTTCACCGGGACAGGGGGCGAAGCGCTTTCTTT. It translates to CASSFHRDRGRSAFF.

This CDR3 is CASSHGTPRPETQYF. The CDR3 coding sequence is TGTGCCAGCAGCCACGGGACTCCCCGTCCGGAGACCCAGTACTTC. The gene calls are TRBV7-9 and TRBJ2-5; D perhaps matches TRBD2 (6 bases). Germline V gene lookup returns CDR1 SEHNR and CDR2 FQNEAQ (reference sequence). The CDR3 is 15 residues long. The V gene lost 5 bases and the J gene lost 5 bases, with 18 bases spanning the gap.

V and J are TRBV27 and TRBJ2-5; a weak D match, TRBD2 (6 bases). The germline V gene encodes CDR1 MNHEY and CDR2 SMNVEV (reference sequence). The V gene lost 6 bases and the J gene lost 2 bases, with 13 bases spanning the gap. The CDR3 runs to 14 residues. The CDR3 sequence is CASSPIRGQETQYF. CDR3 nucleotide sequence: TGTGCCAGCAGCCCTATTCGGGGGCAAGAGACCCAGTACTTC.

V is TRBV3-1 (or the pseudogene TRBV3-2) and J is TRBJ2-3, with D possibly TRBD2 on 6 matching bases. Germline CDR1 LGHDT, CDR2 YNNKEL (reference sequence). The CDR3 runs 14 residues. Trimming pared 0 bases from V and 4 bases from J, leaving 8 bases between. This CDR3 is CASSQDRGSDTQYF. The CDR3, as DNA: TGTGCCAGCAGCCAAGATCGGGGGTCAGATACGCAGTATTTT.

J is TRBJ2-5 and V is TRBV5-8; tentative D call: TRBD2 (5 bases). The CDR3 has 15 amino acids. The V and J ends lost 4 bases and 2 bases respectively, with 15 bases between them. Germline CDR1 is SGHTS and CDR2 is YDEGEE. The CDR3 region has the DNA TGTGCCAGCAGCCCCTGGCGGGTCATACAAGAGACCCAGTACTTC. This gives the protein CASSPWRVIQETQYF.

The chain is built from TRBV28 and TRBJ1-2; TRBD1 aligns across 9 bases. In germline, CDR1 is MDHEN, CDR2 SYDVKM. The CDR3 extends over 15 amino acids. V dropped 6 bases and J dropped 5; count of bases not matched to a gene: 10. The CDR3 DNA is TGTGCCAGCAGCCGACTGCCGGGACAGGGTTATGGCTACACCTTC. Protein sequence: CASSRLPGQGYGYTF.

The CDR3 bases are TGTGCCAGCAGCTCCACGGGACAGGGAAATGGCTACACCTTC. Amino acids: CASSSTGQGNGYTF. The chain combines TRBV7-9 with TRBJ1-2; 9 nucleotides agree with TRBD1. The CDR3 sequence is 14 residues long. CDR1 SEHNR and CDR2 FQNEAQ come from the germline V gene (reference sequence). V was pared by 4 bases and J by 6 bases, with 6 bases of the junction left unmatched.

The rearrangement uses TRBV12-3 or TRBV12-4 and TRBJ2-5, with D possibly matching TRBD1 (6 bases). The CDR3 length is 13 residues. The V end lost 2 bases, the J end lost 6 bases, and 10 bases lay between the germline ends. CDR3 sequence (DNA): TGTGCCAGCAGTTTATGGGGGCCGAAGACCCAGTACTTC. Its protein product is CASSLWGPKTQYF.

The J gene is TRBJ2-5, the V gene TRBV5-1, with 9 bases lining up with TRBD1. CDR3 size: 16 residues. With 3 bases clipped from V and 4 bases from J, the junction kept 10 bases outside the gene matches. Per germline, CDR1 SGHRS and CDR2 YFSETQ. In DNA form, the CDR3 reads TGCGCCAGCAGCTCCCAATGGACAGGGGCCGGAGAGACCCAGTACTTC. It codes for CASSSQWTGAGETQYF.

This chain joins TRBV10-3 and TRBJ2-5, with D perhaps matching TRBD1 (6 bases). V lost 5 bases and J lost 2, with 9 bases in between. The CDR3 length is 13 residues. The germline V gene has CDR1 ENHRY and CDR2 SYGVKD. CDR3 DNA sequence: TGTGCCATCAGTCTACAGGGACAAGAGACCCAGTACTTC. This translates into CAISLQGQETQYF.

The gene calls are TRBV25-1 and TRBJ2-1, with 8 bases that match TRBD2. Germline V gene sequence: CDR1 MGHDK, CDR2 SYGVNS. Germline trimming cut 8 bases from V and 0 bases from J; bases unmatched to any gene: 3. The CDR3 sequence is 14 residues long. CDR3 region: CASRGGYSYNEQFF. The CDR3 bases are TGTGCCAGCCGCGGGGGGTACTCCTACAATGAGCAGTTCTTC.

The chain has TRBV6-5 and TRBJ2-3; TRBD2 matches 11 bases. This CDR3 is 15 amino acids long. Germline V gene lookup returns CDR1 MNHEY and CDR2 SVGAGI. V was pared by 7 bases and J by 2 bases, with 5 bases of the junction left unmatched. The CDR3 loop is CASNRLAGHTDTQYF. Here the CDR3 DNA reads TGTGCCAGCAACCGACTAGCGGGGCACACAGATACGCAGTATTTT.

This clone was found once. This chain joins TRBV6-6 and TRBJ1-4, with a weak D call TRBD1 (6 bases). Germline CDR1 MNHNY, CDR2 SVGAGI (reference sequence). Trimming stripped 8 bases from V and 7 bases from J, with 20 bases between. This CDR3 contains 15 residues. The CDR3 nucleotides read TGTGCCAGCCTCCCCGGGGGGCCGTCACGTGAAAAACTGTTTTTT. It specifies CASLPGGPSREKLFF.

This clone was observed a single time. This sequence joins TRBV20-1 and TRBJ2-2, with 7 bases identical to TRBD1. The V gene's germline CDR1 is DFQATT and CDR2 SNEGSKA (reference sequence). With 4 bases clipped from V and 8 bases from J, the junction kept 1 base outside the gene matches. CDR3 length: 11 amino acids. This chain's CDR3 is CSATQGGELFF. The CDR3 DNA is TGCAGTGCTACACAGGGGGGGGAGCTGTTTTTT.

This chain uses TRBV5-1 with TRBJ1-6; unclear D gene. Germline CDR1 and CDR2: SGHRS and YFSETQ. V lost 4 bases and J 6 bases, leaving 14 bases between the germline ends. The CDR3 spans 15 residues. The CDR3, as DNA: TGCGCCAGCAGCCAGAACTTTCCGGGTAATTCACCCCTCCACTTT. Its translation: CASSQNFPGNSPLHF.

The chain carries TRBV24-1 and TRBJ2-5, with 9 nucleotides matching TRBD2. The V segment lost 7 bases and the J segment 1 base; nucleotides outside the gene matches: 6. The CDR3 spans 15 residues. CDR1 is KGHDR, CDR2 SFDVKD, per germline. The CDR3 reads CATRSSGGLQETQYF. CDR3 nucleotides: TGTGCCACCAGGAGTAGCGGGGGCCTCCAAGAGACCCAGTACTTC.

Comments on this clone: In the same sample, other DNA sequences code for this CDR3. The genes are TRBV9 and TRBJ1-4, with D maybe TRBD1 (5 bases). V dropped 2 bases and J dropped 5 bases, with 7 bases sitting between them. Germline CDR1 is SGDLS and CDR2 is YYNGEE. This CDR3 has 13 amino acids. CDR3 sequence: CASSVGGNEKLFF. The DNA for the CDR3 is TGTGCCAGCAGCGTTGGGGGGAATGAAAAACTGTTTTTT.

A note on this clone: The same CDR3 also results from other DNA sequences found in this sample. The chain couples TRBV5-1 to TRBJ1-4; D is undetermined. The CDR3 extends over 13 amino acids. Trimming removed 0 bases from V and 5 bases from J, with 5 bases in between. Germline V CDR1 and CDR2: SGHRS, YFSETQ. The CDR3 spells CASSLGQNEKLFF. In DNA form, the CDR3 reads TGCGCCAGCAGCTTGGGCCAGAATGAAAAACTGTTTTTT.

Here the CDR3 DNA reads TGTGCCAGCAGCTCGGGACTAGCGGGAGCAGCTAGCACAGATACGCAGTATTTT. This translates into CASSSGLAGAASTDTQYF. The V gene is TRBV9, the J gene TRBJ2-3; 14 positions match TRBD2. V was pared by 4 bases and J by 0 bases, with 7 bases of the junction left unmatched. Germline V gene sequence: CDR1 SGDLS, CDR2 YYNGEE. The CDR3 sequence is 18 residues long.